This TCR beta chain was identified during a study of T cells in Graves' hyperthyroidism and ophthalmopathy. Background on the study: Blood from the periphery was taken at initial diagnosis, before any treatment.

Study-wide points: Blood samples included most of the expanded thyroid clonotypes exceeding 0.001. Ophthalmopathy was separated from stable hyperthyroidism by a 13 V-J model.

The source material, RNA transcripts, was used to amplify TCR beta CDR3 regions. The TCR CDR3 first-round RT-PCR relied on the HTBI primer set. One entry per CDR3 protein, called by TCRdb with MiXCR from the multiplex PCR reads. The sample shows approximately 740,000 distinct CDR3 sequences, roughly 15% of them seen only once. The V gene's germline CDR1 is DFQATT and CDR2 SNEGSKA (reference sequence). The CDR3 extends over 13 amino acids. V lost 2 bases and J 2 bases, leaving 9 bases between the germline ends. This clonotype came up many times. Antigen: not known. Material for sequencing was blood. This receptor was obtained from a woman aged 18-29 years with Graves' hyperthyroidism. The rearrangement links TRBV20-1 to TRBJ2-5; no firm D call. The CDR3 loop is CSARRVIQETQYF. Written as DNA, the CDR3 is TGCAGTGCTAGAAGGGTGATTCAAGAGACCCAGTACTTC.